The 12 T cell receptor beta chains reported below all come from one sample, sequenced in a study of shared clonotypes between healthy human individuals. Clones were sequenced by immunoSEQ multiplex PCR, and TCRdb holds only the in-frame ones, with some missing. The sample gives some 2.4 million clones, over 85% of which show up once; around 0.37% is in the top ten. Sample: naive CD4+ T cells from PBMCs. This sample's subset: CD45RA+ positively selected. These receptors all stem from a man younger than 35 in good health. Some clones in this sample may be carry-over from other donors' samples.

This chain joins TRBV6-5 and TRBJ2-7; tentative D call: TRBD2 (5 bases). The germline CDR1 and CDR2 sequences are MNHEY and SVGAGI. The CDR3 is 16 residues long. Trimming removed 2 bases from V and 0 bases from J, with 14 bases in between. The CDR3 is CASSYQLGVNSYEQYF. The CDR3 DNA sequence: TGTGCCAGCAGTTACCAACTCGGGGTCAACTCCTACGAGCAGTACTTC.

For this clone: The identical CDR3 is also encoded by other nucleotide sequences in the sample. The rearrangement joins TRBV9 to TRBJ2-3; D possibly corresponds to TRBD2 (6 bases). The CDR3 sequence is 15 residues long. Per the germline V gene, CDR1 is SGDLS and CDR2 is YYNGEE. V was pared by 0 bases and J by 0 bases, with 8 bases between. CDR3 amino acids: CASSVVAGSTDTQYF. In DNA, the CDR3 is TGTGCCAGCAGCGTAGTGGCGGGGAGCACAGATACGCAGTATTTT.

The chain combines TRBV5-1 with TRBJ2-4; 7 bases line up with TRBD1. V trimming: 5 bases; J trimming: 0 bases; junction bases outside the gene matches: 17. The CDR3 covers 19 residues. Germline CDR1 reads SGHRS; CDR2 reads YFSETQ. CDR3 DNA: TGCGCCAGCAGAAAAACAGGGGACCCTATGAATGTAGCCAAAAACATTCAGTACTTC. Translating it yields CASRKTGDPMNVAKNIQYF.

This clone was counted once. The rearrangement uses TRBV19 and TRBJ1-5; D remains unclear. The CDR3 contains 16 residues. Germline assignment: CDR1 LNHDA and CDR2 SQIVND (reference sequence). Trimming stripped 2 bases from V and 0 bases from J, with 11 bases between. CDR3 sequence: CASSIMGGPSNQPQHF. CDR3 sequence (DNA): TGTGCCAGTAGTATAATGGGCGGTCCTAGCAATCAGCCCCAGCATTTT.

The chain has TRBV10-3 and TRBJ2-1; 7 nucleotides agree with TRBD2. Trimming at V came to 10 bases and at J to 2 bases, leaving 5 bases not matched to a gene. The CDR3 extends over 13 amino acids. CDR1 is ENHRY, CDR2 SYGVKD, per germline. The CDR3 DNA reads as TGTGCCACGGGGGAGGGTACCTACAATGAGCAGTTCTTC. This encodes CATGEGTYNEQFF.

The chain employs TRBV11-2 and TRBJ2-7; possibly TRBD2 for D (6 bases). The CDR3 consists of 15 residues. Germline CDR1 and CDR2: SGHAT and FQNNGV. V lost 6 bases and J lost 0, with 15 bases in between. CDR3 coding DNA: TGTGCCAGCAGGGATCGAGCGGGCAACTCCTACGAGCAGTACTTC. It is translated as CASRDRAGNSYEQYF.

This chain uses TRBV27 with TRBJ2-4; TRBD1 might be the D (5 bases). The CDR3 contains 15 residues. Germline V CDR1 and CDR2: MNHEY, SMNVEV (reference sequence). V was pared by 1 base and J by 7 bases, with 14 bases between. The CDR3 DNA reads TGTGCCAGCAGTTTATTCAAAGGGGTCGGGAACATTCAGTACTTC. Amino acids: CASSLFKGVGNIQYF.

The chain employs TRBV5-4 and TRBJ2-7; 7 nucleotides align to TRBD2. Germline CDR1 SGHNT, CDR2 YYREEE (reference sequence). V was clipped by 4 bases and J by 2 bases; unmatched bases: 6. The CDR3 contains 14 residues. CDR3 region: CASSGPSGPYEQYF. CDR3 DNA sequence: TGTGCCAGCAGCGGGCCTAGCGGTCCCTACGAGCAGTACTTC. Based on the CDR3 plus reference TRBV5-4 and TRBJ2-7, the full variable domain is ETGVTQSPTHLIKTRGQQVTLRCSSQSGHNTVSWYQQALGQGPQFIFQYYREEENGRGNFPPRFSGLQFPNYSSELNVNALELDDSALYLCASSGPSGPYEQYFGPGTRLTVT.

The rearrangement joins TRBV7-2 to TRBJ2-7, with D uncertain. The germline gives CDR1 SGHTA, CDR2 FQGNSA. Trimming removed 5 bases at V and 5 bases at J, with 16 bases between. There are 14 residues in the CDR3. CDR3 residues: CASSPIAGQNEQYF. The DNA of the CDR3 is TGTGCCAGCAGCCCCATCGCCGGGCAGAACGAGCAGTACTTC.

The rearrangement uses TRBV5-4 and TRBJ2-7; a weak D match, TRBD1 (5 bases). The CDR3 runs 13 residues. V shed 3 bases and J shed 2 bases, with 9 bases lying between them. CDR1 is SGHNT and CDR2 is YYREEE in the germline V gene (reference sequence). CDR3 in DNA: TGTGCCAGCAGCTCACAGGTACCCTACGAGCAGTACTTC. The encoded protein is CASSSQVPYEQYF.

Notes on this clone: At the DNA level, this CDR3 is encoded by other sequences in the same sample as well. CDR3 in DNA: TGTGCCAGCTCACCAGGGTTGGCGGAGACCCAGTACTTC. Amino acids: CASSPGLAETQYF. The rearrangement links TRBV18 to TRBJ2-5; D remains unclear. There are 13 residues in the CDR3. In germline, CDR1 is KGHSH, CDR2 LQKENI. The V end was cut by 2 bases, the J end by 5 bases, with 9 bases between.

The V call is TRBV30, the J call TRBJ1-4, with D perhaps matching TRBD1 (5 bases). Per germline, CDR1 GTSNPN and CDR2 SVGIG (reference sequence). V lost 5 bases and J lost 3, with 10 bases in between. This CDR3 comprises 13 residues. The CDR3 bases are TGTGCCTGGGGGACGGACCCTAATGAAAAACTGTTTTTT. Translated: CAWGTDPNEKLFF.